Below are 24 T cell receptor beta chains sequenced from a single sample in a study of blood T cell repertoires in COVID-19. TCRdb's copy holds only in-frame clones and misses some; the assay was immunoSEQ multiplex PCR. The table lists about 260,000 clones, more than 75% of them singletons. The sequenced sample was peripheral blood. Receptors originate from a man aged 35 to 55 who had recovered from COVID-19.

V usage is TRBV6-5 and J usage is TRBJ1-2; D is perhaps TRBD1 (5 bases). Germline V gives CDR1 MNHEY, CDR2 SVGAGI. This CDR3 is built from 14 residues. V was trimmed by 6 bases and J by 2 bases, leaving 13 bases between them. This CDR3 reads CASRLKRQNYGYTF. The CDR3 nucleotides are TGTGCCAGCAGACTAAAGAGACAGAACTATGGCTACACCTTC.

This chain connects TRBV21-1 to TRBJ2-4; the table calls TRBD2, which could not be checked here. TRBV21-1 is designated a pseudogene. The CDR3 spans 19 residues. The CDR3 sequence is CASVLVSGRASIAKNIQYF. The CDR3 DNA is TGTGCCAGCGTTTTGGTCAGCGGGAGGGCCAGCATAGCCAAAAACATTCAGTACTTC.

This clone was seen just once. The chain links TRBV4-3 to TRBJ1-2; D is unresolved. This CDR3 is built from 15 residues. The ends were cut back, 4 bases at V and 8 bases at J, with 20 bases in the middle. Germline lookup yields CDR1 LGHNA and CDR2 YSLEER. Here the CDR3 DNA reads TGCGCCAGCAGCCTAGGCATTTTTGCAGCGGAAGGCTACACCTTC. Its protein product is CASSLGIFAAEGYTF.

The CDR3 loop reads CSASGRKTYNSPLHF. The CDR3 DNA reads as TGCAGTGCTAGTGGCAGAAAAACATATAATTCACCCCTCCACTTT. This sequence joins TRBV20-1 and TRBJ1-6; no clear D gene. Germline-derived CDR1 and CDR2 are DFQATT and SNEGSKA (reference sequence). The CDR3 runs 15 residues. Trimming left V 3 bases short and J 4 bases short, with 13 bases between.

V usage is TRBV7-8 and J usage is TRBJ2-4, with TRBD2 matching over 8 bases. J lost 0 bases, V lost 0 bases, and 10 bases had no gene match. The V gene's germline CDR1 is SGHVS and CDR2 FQNEAQ. The CDR3 consists of 19 residues. The CDR3 coding sequence is TGTGCCAGCAGCTTAGCGGATAGGCGGGAGGCCAAAGCCAAAAACATTCAGTACTTC. Amino acid sequence: CASSLADRREAKAKNIQYF.

The gene calls are TRBV4-3 and TRBJ1-6, with no clear D. This CDR3 is built from 13 residues. Per the germline V gene, CDR1 is LGHNA and CDR2 is YSLEER. Trimming removed 4 bases at V and 4 bases at J, with 5 bases between. CDR3 loop: CASSRGYNSPLHF. CDR3 nucleotide sequence: TGCGCCAGCAGCCGAGGATATAATTCACCCCTCCACTTT.

The chain couples TRBV7-6 to TRBJ2-3; 8 nucleotides match TRBD1. Germline-derived CDR1 and CDR2 are SGHVS and FNYEAQ. This CDR3 region has 16 residues. V gave up 4 bases and J gave up 3 bases; unmatched junction bases: 9. CDR3 nucleotides: TGTGCCAGCAGCTCCCAGACAGGGGAAGGGACAGATACGCAGTATTTT. Amino acid sequence: CASSSQTGEGTDTQYF.

This clone was seen just once. This chain links TRBV3-1 (or the pseudogene TRBV3-2) with TRBJ2-1; D is perhaps TRBD2 (6 bases). V lost 4 bases, J lost 2 bases, and 9 bases lay in between. The CDR3 totals 14 residues. Germline V gene lookup returns CDR1 LGHDT and CDR2 YNNKEL (reference sequence). The CDR3 sequence is CASSLTGAYNEQFF. The CDR3, as DNA: TGTGCCAGCAGCCTGACGGGGGCCTACAATGAGCAGTTCTTC.

V is TRBV27 and J is TRBJ1-1, with 9 bases matching TRBD1. The CDR3 length is 14 residues. The V segment lost 5 bases and the J segment 4 bases; nucleotides outside the gene matches: 5. Germline V gives CDR1 MNHEY, CDR2 SMNVEV (reference sequence). Here the CDR3 DNA reads TGTGCCAGCAGTCCGACAGGGGGTTTCACTGAAGCTTTCTTT. Translated: CASSPTGGFTEAFF.

J is TRBJ1-1 and V is TRBV27; 10 bases are shared with TRBD1. V was pared by 8 bases and J by 7 bases, with 13 bases of the junction left unmatched. From germline, CDR1 is MNHEY and CDR2 SMNVEV (reference sequence). This CDR3 contains 15 residues. In nucleotides, the CDR3 is TGTGCCAGCTCCCTGGAGAGGACAGGGGGTAATGAAGCTTTCTTT. Encoded protein: CASSLERTGGNEAFF.

The chain links TRBV19 to TRBJ1-2; D possibly corresponds to TRBD1 (6 bases). Germline assignment: CDR1 LNHDA and CDR2 SQIVND (reference sequence). The CDR3 has 13 amino acids. V was clipped by 10 bases and J by 4 bases, with 16 bases between them. This CDR3 reads CATRGGTSYGYTF. The CDR3 DNA follows: TGTGCCACTAGGGGGGGAACCAGCTATGGCTACACCTTC.

The J gene is TRBJ2-7, the V gene TRBV13, with a weak D call TRBD2 (6 bases). There are 15 residues in the CDR3. V shed 1 base and J shed 3 bases, with 13 bases lying between them. Germline V gene data show CDR1 as PRHDT and CDR2 as FYEKMQ (reference sequence). The chain's CDR3 is CASSLEAGGGYEQYF. The CDR3, as DNA: TGTGCCAGCAGCTTAGAGGCCGGGGGAGGCTACGAGCAGTACTTC.

This chain joins TRBV7-9 and TRBJ2-4; 14 bases line up with TRBD2. This CDR3 spans 17 amino acids. Per the germline V gene, CDR1 is SEHNR and CDR2 is FQNEAQ (reference sequence). Trimming cost V 5 bases and J 8 bases; bases outside gene matches: 11. The chain's CDR3 is CASSPLGTSGRGDIQYF. The CDR3 DNA reads as TGTGCCAGCAGCCCGCTGGGGACTAGCGGGAGAGGGGACATTCAGTACTTC. The full variable domain, rest sourced from reference TRBV7-9 and TRBJ2-4, is DTGVSQNPRHKITKRGQNVTFRCDPISEHNRLYWYRQTLGQGPEFLTYFQNEAQLEKSRLLSDRFSAERPKGSFSTLEIQRTEQGDSAMYLCASSPLGTSGRGDIQYFGAGTRLSVL.

V gene TRBV5-1 combines with J gene TRBJ2-1, with 9 bases fitting TRBD1. CDR3 length: 15 amino acids. Germline values: CDR1 SGHRS, CDR2 YFSETQ. V gave up 2 bases and J gave up 7 bases; unmatched junction bases: 7. CDR3 residues: CASSLRTGVMNEQFF. Written as DNA, the CDR3 is TGCGCCAGCAGCTTACGGACAGGGGTGATGAATGAGCAGTTCTTC.

This clone was detected a few times. The genes are TRBV7-2 and TRBJ2-7; D is uncertain. CDR1 and CDR2 (germline): SGHTA, FQGNSA. Trimming left V 5 bases short and J 3 bases short, with 11 bases between. The CDR3 spans 13 residues. The CDR3 DNA reads as TGTGCCAGCAGCAAGCAACTCGTCTACGAGCAGTACTTC. Residues: CASSKQLVYEQYF.

The chain uses TRBV9 and TRBJ2-1; a possible D gene is TRBD2 (5 bases). Germline V gives CDR1 SGDLS, CDR2 YYNGEE. The CDR3 is 12 amino acids. Trimming cost V 0 bases and J 7 bases, with 5 bases left between them. CDR3 in amino acids: CASSVAGNEQFF. The CDR3 nucleotides are TGTGCCAGCAGCGTAGCGGGGAATGAGCAGTTCTTC.

Written as DNA, the CDR3 is TGTGCCAGCAGCGTAGGGACTAGAAACAATGAGCAGTTCTTC. It translates to CASSVGTRNNEQFF. V and J are TRBV9 and TRBJ2-1; 7 bases agree with TRBD2. The CDR3 contains 14 residues. The J segment lost 5 bases and the V segment lost 0 bases, leaving 2 bases of the junction unmatched. Germline CDR1 is SGDLS and CDR2 is YYNGEE.

V and J are TRBV2 and TRBJ2-7; 7 bases are a match to TRBD2. The CDR3 contains 15 residues. Trimming at V came to 5 bases and at J to 4 bases, leaving 11 bases not matched to a gene. In germline, CDR1 is SNHLY, CDR2 FYNNEI. CDR3 in amino acids: CASSRGLAGEYEQYF. The DNA of the CDR3 is TGTGCCAGCAGTCGCGGGCTCGCGGGAGAGTACGAGCAGTACTTC.

This rearrangement joins TRBV12-3 or TRBV12-4 to TRBJ2-3; D unresolved. This CDR3 has 13 residues. Trimming stripped 5 bases from V and 5 bases from J, with 11 bases between. The CDR3 DNA is TGTGCCAGCAGTCTCCAGCCGGGAGATACGCAGTATTTT. Translation gives CASSLQPGDTQYF.

This sequence joins TRBV3-1 (or the pseudogene TRBV3-2) and TRBJ2-3, with 8 bases aligning to TRBD2. The germline CDR1 and CDR2 sequences are LGHDT and YNNKEL (reference sequence). The CDR3 sequence is 15 residues long. After removal of 3 bases from V and 4 bases from J, the junction contained 6 bases not matched to a gene. CDR3 nucleotides: TGTGCCAGCAGCCACCGAGCGGGAGCTGCAGATACGCAGTATTTT. Its protein product is CASSHRAGAADTQYF.

This chain joins TRBV11-2 and TRBJ2-2; D uncertain. Trimming removed 5 bases from V and 10 bases from J, with 8 bases in between. Germline CDR1 is SGHAT and CDR2 is FQNNGV. The length of the CDR3 is 11 residues. In DNA, the CDR3 is TGTGCCAGCAGCCCGCGCCTGGAGCTGTTTTTT. It specifies CASSPRLELFF.

The gene calls are TRBV5-1 and TRBJ1-1; D ambiguous. This CDR3 contains 13 residues. Germline values: CDR1 SGHRS, CDR2 YFSETQ. V gave up 0 bases and J gave up 3 bases, with 6 bases separating them. The CDR3 DNA is TGCGCCAGCAGCTTGGACATGGACACTGAAGCTTTCTTT. Translating it yields CASSLDMDTEAFF. The full variable domain, in which reference TRBV5-1 and TRBJ1-1 provide the parts outside the CDR3, is KAGVTQTPRYLIKTRGQQVTLSCSPISGHRSVSWYQQTPGQGLQFLFEYFSETQRNKGNFPGRFSGRQFSNSRSEMNVSTLELGDSALYLCASSLDMDTEAFFGQGTRLTVV.

The J gene is TRBJ1-4, the V gene TRBV5-1; the D gene is possibly TRBD1 (5 bases). Germline V gives CDR1 SGHRS, CDR2 YFSETQ. Trimming cost V 1 base and J 11 bases, with 27 bases left between them. There are 18 residues in the CDR3. Here the CDR3 DNA reads TGCGCCAGCAGCTTGTTGGTCAGGGCCCCGGGCTCGAACGAGAAACTGTTTTTT. It encodes CASSLLVRAPGSNEKLFF.

V usage is TRBV10-2 and J usage is TRBJ2-7; tentatively, D is TRBD1 (7 bases). The germline CDR1 and CDR2 sequences are WSHSY and SAAADI. The CDR3 spans 13 residues. Trimming removed 7 bases at V and 4 bases at J, with 14 bases between. The CDR3 reads CASMEGATYEQYF. CDR3 nucleotide sequence: TGCGCCAGCATGGAGGGGGCGACTTACGAGCAGTACTTC.